This passage covers 8 T cell receptor beta chains from one sample sequenced in a study of cytomegalovirus exposure and HLA in healthy donors. The PCR used 60 Vbeta and 13 Jbeta primers. Sequencing was performed with immunoSEQ multiplex PCR; in TCRdb, only in-frame clones are kept and a portion is missing. This table holds 20,000 to 25,000 clones. The material sequenced was PBMCs. The receptors shown here come from a man in his fifties or sixties in good health and CMV-seropositive.

The gene calls are TRBV6-1 and TRBJ2-7; 7 bases align to TRBD2. The germline V gene has CDR1 MNHNS and CDR2 SASEGT. The CDR3 sequence is 16 residues long. Trimming removed 4 bases from V and 0 bases from J; junction bases left unmatched: 9. Here the CDR3 reads CASSAWGGSNSYEQYF. The CDR3 region has the DNA TGTGCCAGCAGTGCTTGGGGCGGGAGCAACTCCTACGAGCAGTACTTC.

CDR3 sequence: CASTSGVASGETQYF. CDR3 nucleotide sequence: TGTGCCAGCACCTCCGGGGTGGCCTCGGGAGAGACCCAGTACTTC. The rearrangement uses TRBV5-6 and TRBJ2-5, with a tentative D call TRBD2 (5 bases). This CDR3 has 15 residues. V gave up 6 bases and J gave up 4 bases, with 19 bases separating them. From germline, CDR1 is SGHDT and CDR2 YYEEEE. The full variable domain, rest sourced from reference TRBV5-6 and TRBJ2-5, is DAGVTQSPTHLIKTRGQQVTLRCSPKSGHDTVSWYQQALGQGPQFIFQYYEEEERQRGNFPDRFSGHQFPNYSSELNVNALLLGDSALYLCASTSGVASGETQYFGPGTRLLVL.

V usage is TRBV25-1 and J usage is TRBJ1-5; maybe TRBD1 (5 bases). The length of the CDR3 is 14 residues. V gave up 1 base and J gave up 5 bases, with 9 bases separating them. Per the germline V gene, CDR1 is MGHDK and CDR2 is SYGVNS. The CDR3 DNA follows: TGTGCCAGCAGTGAATTGGGAGGGGATCAGCCCCAGCATTTT. It yields the protein CASSELGGDQPQHF.

The chain joins TRBV30 to TRBJ2-6; 11 positions match TRBD2. The CDR3 length is 17 residues. After removal of 0 bases from V and 1 base from J, the junction contained 2 bases not matched to a gene. Germline lookup yields CDR1 GTSNPN and CDR2 SVGIG (reference sequence). The CDR3 sequence is CAWSVLAGASGANVLTF. The DNA for the CDR3 is TGTGCCTGGAGTGTACTAGCGGGGGCTTCTGGGGCCAACGTCCTGACTTTC.

The CDR3 sequence is CASSQELAGPYEQYF. DNA of the CDR3: TGCGCCAGCAGCCAAGAGCTAGCGGGCCCCTACGAGCAGTACTTC. V is TRBV4-1 and J is TRBJ2-7; 8 positions match TRBD2. The CDR3 consists of 15 residues. Germline V CDR1 and CDR2: MGHRA, YSYEKL. J was trimmed by 2 bases and V by 0 bases; bases with no gene match: 3.

The chain has TRBV5-1 and TRBJ2-3; TRBD2 agrees at 8 bases. The CDR3 has 18 amino acids. The V gene's germline CDR1 is SGHRS and CDR2 YFSETQ. Losses at the gene ends were 3 bases for V and 2 bases for J; bases not matched to a gene: 14. The CDR3 nucleotides read TGCGCCAGCAGCTGGACTAGCAACAACGCTCGGAACACAGATACGCAGTATTTT. It encodes CASSWTSNNARNTDTQYF.

The gene calls are TRBV5-1 and TRBJ2-7; 12 bases fit TRBD2. V was pared by 6 bases and J by 2 bases, with 6 bases of the junction left unmatched. Germline V gene sequence: CDR1 SGHRS, CDR2 YFSETQ. The CDR3 extends over 15 amino acids. CDR3 sequence: CASKARLAGAYEQYF. Written as DNA, the CDR3 is TGCGCCAGCAAGGCTCGACTAGCGGGGGCCTACGAGCAGTACTTC.

The chain couples TRBV19 to TRBJ1-5; D gene ambiguous. Between the trimmed V and J ends, which lost 5 bases and 0 bases, there was a span of 5 bases. CDR3 length: 13 residues. CDR1 is LNHDA and CDR2 is SQIVND in the germline V gene (reference sequence). CDR3 in amino acids: CASSRGSNQPQHF. CDR3 coding DNA: TGTGCCAGTAGTCGGGGTAGCAATCAGCCCCAGCATTTT.